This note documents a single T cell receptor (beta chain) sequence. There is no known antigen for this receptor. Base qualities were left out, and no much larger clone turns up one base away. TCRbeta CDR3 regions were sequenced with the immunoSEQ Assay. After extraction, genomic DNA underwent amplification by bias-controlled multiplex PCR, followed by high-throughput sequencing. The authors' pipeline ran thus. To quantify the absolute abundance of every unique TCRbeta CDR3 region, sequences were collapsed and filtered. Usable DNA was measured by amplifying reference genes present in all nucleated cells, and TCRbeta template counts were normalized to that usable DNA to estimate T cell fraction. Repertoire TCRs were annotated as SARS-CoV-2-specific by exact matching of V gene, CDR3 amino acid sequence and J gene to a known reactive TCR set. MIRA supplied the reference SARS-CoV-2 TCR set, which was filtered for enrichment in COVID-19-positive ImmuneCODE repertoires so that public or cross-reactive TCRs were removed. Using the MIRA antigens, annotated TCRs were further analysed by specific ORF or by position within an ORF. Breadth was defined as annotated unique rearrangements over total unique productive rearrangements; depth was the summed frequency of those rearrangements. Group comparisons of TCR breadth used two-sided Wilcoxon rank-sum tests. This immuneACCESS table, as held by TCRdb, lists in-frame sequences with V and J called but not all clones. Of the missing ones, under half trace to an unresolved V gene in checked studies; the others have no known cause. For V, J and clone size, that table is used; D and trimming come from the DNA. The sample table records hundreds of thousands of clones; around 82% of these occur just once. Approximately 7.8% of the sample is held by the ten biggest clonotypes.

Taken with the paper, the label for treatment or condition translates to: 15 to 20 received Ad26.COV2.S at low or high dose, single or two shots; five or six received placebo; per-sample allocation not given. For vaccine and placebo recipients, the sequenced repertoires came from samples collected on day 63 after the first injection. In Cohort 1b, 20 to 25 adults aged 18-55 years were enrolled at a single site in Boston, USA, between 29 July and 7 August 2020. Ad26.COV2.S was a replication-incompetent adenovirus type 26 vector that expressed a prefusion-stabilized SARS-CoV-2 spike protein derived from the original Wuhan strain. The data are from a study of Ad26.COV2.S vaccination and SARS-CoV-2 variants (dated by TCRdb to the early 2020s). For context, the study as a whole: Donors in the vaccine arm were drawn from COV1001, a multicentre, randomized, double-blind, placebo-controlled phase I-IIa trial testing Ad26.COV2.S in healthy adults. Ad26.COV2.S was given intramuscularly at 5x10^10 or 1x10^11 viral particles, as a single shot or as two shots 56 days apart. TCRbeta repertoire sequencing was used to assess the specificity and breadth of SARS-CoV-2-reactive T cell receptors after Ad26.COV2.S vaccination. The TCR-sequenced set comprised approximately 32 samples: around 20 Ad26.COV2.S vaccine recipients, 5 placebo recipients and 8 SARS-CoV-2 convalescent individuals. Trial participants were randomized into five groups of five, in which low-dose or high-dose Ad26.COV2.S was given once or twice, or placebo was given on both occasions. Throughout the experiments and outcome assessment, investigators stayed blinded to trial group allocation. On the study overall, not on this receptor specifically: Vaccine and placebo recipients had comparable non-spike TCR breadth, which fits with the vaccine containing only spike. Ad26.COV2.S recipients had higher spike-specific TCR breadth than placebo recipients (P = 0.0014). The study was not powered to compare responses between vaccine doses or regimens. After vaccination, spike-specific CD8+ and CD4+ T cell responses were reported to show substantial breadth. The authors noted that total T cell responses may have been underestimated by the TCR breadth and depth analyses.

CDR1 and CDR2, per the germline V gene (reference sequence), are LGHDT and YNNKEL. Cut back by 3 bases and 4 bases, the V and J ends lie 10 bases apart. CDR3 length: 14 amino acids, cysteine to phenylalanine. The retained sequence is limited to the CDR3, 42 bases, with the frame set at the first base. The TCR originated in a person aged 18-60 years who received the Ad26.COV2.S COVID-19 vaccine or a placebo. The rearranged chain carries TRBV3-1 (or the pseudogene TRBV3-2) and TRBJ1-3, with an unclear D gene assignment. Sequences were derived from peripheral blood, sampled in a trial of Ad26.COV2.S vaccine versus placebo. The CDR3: CASSQLEPGNTIYF. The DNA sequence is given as TGTGCCAGCAGCCAGCTGGAACCCGGAAACACCATATATTTT.